This T cell receptor (beta chain) was found in a study of vaccination effects on CD4 cells after COVID-19. To note about this clone: No antigen is known for it.

Sequencing followed a ViraFEST assay step that expanded antigen-specific CD4+ T cells with viral peptide pools. Cells that had been cultured for nine to eleven days were the source of isolated CD4+ T cells. Neither prior SARS-CoV-2 infection nor positive nucleocapsid antibodies were present in the vaccine recipients. At days 3 and 7, half of the medium was exchanged for IL-2 medium. Clones were read by immunoSEQ multiplex PCR, and TCRdb kept only the in-frame ones, dropping some. This repertoire shows 55,000 to 80,000 clones, under 90% found once; its top ten account for 12%. V was cut by 0 bases and J by 7 bases, with 10 bases left in between. The CDR3 contains 15 residues. Germline loops: CDR1 MNHNY, CDR2 SVGAGI (reference sequence).

This receptor was identified in a human donor who received a COVID-19 vaccine. The rearrangement links TRBV6-6 to TRBJ1-6; D is undetermined. The specimen comprised CD4+ T cells from PBMCs cultured with SARS-CoV-2 spike peptides, sampled before COVID-19 vaccination. The CDR3 loop reads CASSYSKGSNSPLHF. The CDR3 DNA is TGTGCCAGCAGTTACTCGAAAGGGTCCAATTCACCCCTCCACTTT.